Included here is one TCR beta chain sequence, with context. The sample comes from a study of blood T cell repertoires in COVID-19. Some clones are missing from TCRdb's copy, which holds only in-frame ones; the method was immunoSEQ multiplex PCR. The sample lists some 290,000 clones; 90% were seen once. Within 2 weeks of study entry, exposed participants had contacted a PCR-confirmed or clinician-diagnosed COVID-19 case. Losses at the gene ends were 0 bases for V and 9 bases for J; bases not matched to a gene: 10. The CDR3 length is 16 residues. The germline V gene has CDR1 MGHRA and CDR2 YSYEKL. This TCR derives from a woman aged 25-40 years who had been exposed to COVID-19. The chain is built from TRBV4-1 and TRBJ2-1, with 8 bases that match TRBD2. The sample consisted of PBMCs or T cells enriched from blood (not recorded which). Here the CDR3 DNA reads TGCGCCAGCAGCCAAGATCGGGAGCGGGGGTTGCTTGAGCAGTTCTTC. Protein product: CASSQDRERGLLEQFF.